A single TCR beta chain is shown here with its context. As yet, its antigen is unknown. Researchers partitioned CD4+ cells into CD45RA+ naive and CD45RA-negative memory subsets. This specimen comes from a study of shared clonotypes between healthy human individuals. Study as a whole: There were three CD4 naive, three CD4 memory, two CD8 naive and one CD8 memory plates per donor. Study-level findings and limits: Large depth notwithstanding, sorted-subset sequencing proved incomplete by rarefaction.

Authors' methods: ImmunoSEQ supplied junction-only sequences lacking quality scores, so filtering was different. Only in-frame clones appear in the TCRdb table, and some are missing; sequencing was by immunoSEQ multiplex PCR. V, J and clone size derive from that table, while D and trimming were established from the DNA sequence. The sample contains about 520,000 clones, around 96% of which appear only once. Germline loops: CDR1 SNHLY, CDR2 FYNNEI. The CDR3 runs to 14 residues. Trimming at V came to 4 bases and at J to 6 bases, leaving 8 bases not matched to a gene. The source material was naive CD4+ T cells sorted from blood. The subset here: CD45RA+ positively selected. The clonotype originates from a woman between 25 and 40 years old in good health. The genes are TRBV2 and TRBJ1-2, with 7 nucleotides matching TRBD1. The DNA for the CDR3 is TGTGCCAGCAGTGGAAGACAGGGAGGGGATGGCTACACCTTC. Translating gives CASSGRQGGDGYTF.